A single sample gave rise to the 27 T cell receptor beta chains below, sequenced in a study of T cell repertoires in cytomegalovirus infection (dated 2019 in TCRdb). The sequencer was an Illumina HiSeq 1500. The raw public reads went through TCRdb reprocessing: fastp at Q25, MiXCR clone calling, in-frame beta chains kept. When rows share a CDR3 protein, they turn into one entry using the most common DNA and genes. This sample lists hundreds of thousands of distinct CDR3 sequences; 31% were detected once. Clones ranked in the top ten supply over 12% of the sample. Their target antigens are unknown. What this sample's treatment or condition label stands for: in vitro stimulation with specific CMV peptide epitopes to enrich CMV-specific T cells. The sample was cultured CD8+ T cells from PBMCs, taken from culture after CMV antigen stimulation. The receptor source for this set is a human donor in good health (CMV status not recorded). Some clones in this sample may be carry-over from other donors' samples.

This chain links TRBV9 with TRBJ2-7; TRBD2 aligns across 9 bases. V lost 3 bases, J lost 0 bases, and 10 bases stayed unmatched. The germline V gene encodes CDR1 SGDLS and CDR2 YYNGEE. The CDR3 has 17 residues. CDR3 protein: CASSENSGGPSSYEQYF. As DNA, the CDR3 is TGTGCCAGCAGCGAGAATAGCGGGGGCCCGAGCTCCTACGAGCAGTACTTC. The whole variable domain, remainder taken from reference TRBV9 and TRBJ2-7, is DSGVTQTPKHLITATGQRVTLRCSPRSGDLSVYWYQQSLDQGLQFLIQYYNGEERAKGNILERFSAQQFPDLHSELNLSSLELGDSALYFCASSENSGGPSSYEQYFGPGTRLTVT.

The chain recombines TRBV2 with TRBJ1-1, with D possibly TRBD1 on 5 matching bases. V lost 3 bases to trimming and J lost 2 bases, with 13 bases between them. CDR1 is SNHLY and CDR2 is FYNNEI in the germline V gene. The CDR3 runs to 15 residues. Here the CDR3 DNA reads TGTGCCAGCAGTGATTTAAAGGGGTCAAACACTGAAGCTTTCTTT. Amino acid sequence: CASSDLKGSNTEAFF.

CDR3: CSVPGQHNYGYTF. CDR3 coding DNA: TGCAGCGTGCCGGGACAGCATAACTATGGCTACACCTTC. The chain combines TRBV29-1 with TRBJ1-2; TRBD1 aligns across 7 bases. The CDR3 sequence is 13 residues long. Looked up from germline, CDR1 is SQVTM and CDR2 is ANQGSEA. Germline trimming cut 6 bases from V and 1 base from J; bases unmatched to any gene: 5.

The chain employs TRBV10-3 and TRBJ2-1; the D is unclear. The V gene's germline CDR1 is ENHRY and CDR2 SYGVKD. The CDR3 totals 14 residues. V lost 2 bases to trimming and J lost 4 bases, with 9 bases between them. CDR3 residues: CAISEGVSYNEQFF. The CDR3 nucleotides are TGTGCCATCAGTGAGGGGGTCAGTTACAATGAGCAGTTCTTC.

CDR3 nucleotide sequence: TGCGCCAGCAGCCAAGGAGGGGGCGTCACTCAGCCCCAGCATTTT. Its translation: CASSQGGGVTQPQHF. The J gene is TRBJ1-5, the V gene TRBV4-1; 7 nucleotides align to TRBD1. Germline V gene sequence: CDR1 MGHRA, CDR2 YSYEKL. V was clipped by 1 base and J by 6 bases; unmatched bases: 6. CDR3 length: 15 residues.

The rearrangement uses TRBV5-4 and TRBJ2-1, with 11 bases matching TRBD2. The CDR3 is made up of 19 amino acids. Germline CDR1 reads SGHNT; CDR2 reads YYREEE (reference sequence). With 1 base clipped from V and 0 bases from J, the junction kept 9 bases outside the gene matches. CDR3 bases: TGTGCCAGCAGCTTGATAACGCTAGCGGGGGGCAGCTCCTACAATGAGCAGTTCTTC. Amino acid sequence: CASSLITLAGGSSYNEQFF. The complete variable domain, with remaining parts taken from reference TRBV5-4 and TRBJ2-1, reads ETGVTQSPTHLIKTRGQQVTLRCSSQSGHNTVSWYQQALGQGPQFIFQYYREEENGRGNFPPRFSGLQFPNYSSELNVNALELDDSALYLCASSLITLAGGSSYNEQFFGPGTRLTVL.

The chain couples TRBV6-1 to TRBJ2-7; 9 positions match TRBD1. This CDR3 is built from 16 residues. Germline CDR1 MNHNS, CDR2 SASEGT. Losses at the gene ends were 2 bases for V and 1 base for J; bases not matched to a gene: 6. The CDR3 loop is CASSESGTGISYEQYF. DNA for the CDR3: TGTGCCAGCAGTGAATCTGGGACAGGGATTTCCTACGAGCAGTACTTC.

This clonotype came up many times. The V and J genes are TRBV7-9 and TRBJ2-7, with 9 bases identical to TRBD2. The ends lost 4 bases at V and 3 bases at J; junction bases unmatched: 1. In germline, CDR1 is SEHNR, CDR2 FQNEAQ (reference sequence). The CDR3 has 13 residues. DNA of the CDR3: TGTGCCAGCAGCTCGCGGGGGGGCTACGAGCAGTACTTC. Translation: CASSSRGGYEQYF.

This clonotype was counted a few times. The genes are TRBV27 and TRBJ1-1; D uncertain. The CDR3 contains 13 residues. V was clipped by 2 bases and J by 2 bases, with 6 bases between them. In germline, CDR1 is MNHEY, CDR2 SMNVEV (reference sequence). The CDR3 DNA follows: TGTGCCAGCAGTTTAATGCCAAACACTGAAGCTTTCTTT. Translated: CASSLMPNTEAFF.

This chain's CDR3 is CASSQQGTQPQHF. The DNA for the CDR3 is TGTGCCAGCAGTCAACAGGGCACTCAGCCCCAGCATTTT. The chain is built from TRBV12-3 or TRBV12-4 and TRBJ1-5, with D maybe TRBD1 (6 bases). The CDR3 length is 13 residues. V was trimmed by 5 bases and J by 6 bases, leaving 11 bases between them.

This clonotype was recorded a few times. V is TRBV6-5 and J is TRBJ1-2, with TRBD1 matching over 8 bases. Germline V gene lookup returns CDR1 MNHEY and CDR2 SVGAGI. CDR3 length equals 21 residues. J gave up 8 bases and V 0 bases, and 26 bases lay outside the gene matches. CDR3 sequence: CASSYSPGDLRDRSSLRGYTF. The CDR3 nucleotides read TGTGCCAGCAGTTACTCGCCGGGGGATCTCCGGGACAGGTCTTCATTAAGAGGCTACACCTTC.

The chain combines TRBV19 with TRBJ2-5, with D perhaps assigned TRBD1 or TRBD2 (5 bases each). This CDR3 is built from 15 residues. The germline V gene has CDR1 LNHDA and CDR2 SQIVND (reference sequence). The V and J ends lost 6 bases and 10 bases respectively, with 24 bases between them. This CDR3 reads CASRPTNLLGQVQYF. The CDR3 nucleotides are TGTGCCAGTAGGCCGACTAATTTACTGGGGCAAGTCCAGTACTTC.

CDR3 coding DNA: TGTGCCAGCAGCTTAATTGGCACTCCCTACGAGCAGTACGTC. The encoded protein is CASSLIGTPYEQYV. V gene TRBV11-2 combines with J gene TRBJ2-7, with D unresolved. The CDR3 runs 14 residues. Germline V gene data show CDR1 as SGHAT and CDR2 as FQNNGV. Trimming took 2 bases from V and 2 from J, leaving 10 bases between them.

The table lists this clonotype with a few counts. The gene calls are TRBV6-1 and TRBJ2-2, with D perhaps given as TRBD1 or TRBD2 (5 bases each). The V end was cut by 6 bases, the J end by 4 bases, with 15 bases between. This CDR3 comprises 15 residues. From germline, CDR1 is MNHNS and CDR2 SASEGT. This chain's CDR3 is CASRGDQGFTGELFF. In nucleotides, the CDR3 is TGTGCCAGCAGGGGGGATCAGGGCTTCACCGGGGAGCTGTTTTTT.

This clonotype appeared many times. The chain uses TRBV7-9 and TRBJ2-1; no clear D gene. Germline assignment: CDR1 SEHNR and CDR2 FQNEAQ (reference sequence). Trimming pared 1 base from V and 2 bases from J, leaving 9 bases between. This CDR3 region has 15 residues. The CDR3 sequence is CASSLGQVPYNEQFF. The CDR3 DNA sequence: TGTGCCAGCAGCTTAGGGCAGGTCCCCTACAATGAGCAGTTCTTC.

The chain carries TRBV6-1 and TRBJ2-7, with TRBD2 as a possible D gene (6 bases). CDR3 length equals 13 residues. With 5 bases removed from V and 7 bases from J, the gap between germline ends came to 15 bases. In germline, CDR1 is MNHNS, CDR2 SASEGT. CDR3 DNA sequence: TGTGCCAGCAGTCTTGCGGGGTGTGTTGAGCAGTACTTC. Amino acids: CASSLAGCVEQYF.

The table lists this clonotype with many counts. The rearrangement uses TRBV7-2 and TRBJ2-2, with a tentative D call TRBD2 (5 bases). With 2 bases removed from V and 5 bases from J, the gap between germline ends came to 12 bases. The CDR3 contains 15 residues. Per the germline V gene, CDR1 is SGHTA and CDR2 is FQGNSA. The CDR3 DNA follows: TGTGCCAGCAGCTTAATTCGGGAAAGAACCGGGGAGCTGTTTTTT. Protein: CASSLIRERTGELFF.

The chain links TRBV5-4 to TRBJ1-1; no definite D call. V dropped 0 bases and J dropped 1 base, with 16 bases sitting between them. The CDR3 extends over 17 amino acids. The germline V gene has CDR1 SGHNT and CDR2 YYREEE (reference sequence). CDR3 amino acids: CASSLASLSGGNTEAFF. The CDR3 nucleotides are TGTGCCAGCAGCTTGGCCAGTCTCTCGGGAGGGAACACTGAAGCTTTCTTT.

The CDR3 DNA sequence: TGTGCCAGCAGCCGCCGGGGGGACACCAGTCCCTACGAGCAGTACGTC. Translating gives CASSRRGDTSPYEQYV. The chain joins TRBV27 to TRBJ2-7; possibly TRBD2 for D (7 bases). In germline, CDR1 is MNHEY, CDR2 SMNVEV (reference sequence). With 6 bases removed from V and 2 bases from J, the gap between germline ends came to 20 bases. This CDR3 has 16 residues.

In this sample, this clonotype turned up many times. The chain combines TRBV28 with TRBJ2-5; weak D call: TRBD2 (6 bases). The ends were cut back, 3 bases at V and 3 bases at J, with 11 bases in the middle. From germline, CDR1 is MDHEN and CDR2 SYDVKM. This CDR3 has 14 residues. The DNA of the CDR3 is TGTGCCAGCAGTTTGGGACTCAGGAAAGAGACCCAGTACTTC. Protein product: CASSLGLRKETQYF.

J is TRBJ2-7 and V is TRBV28, with a weak D call TRBD2 (5 bases). V lost 3 bases to trimming and J lost 2 bases, with 11 bases between them. The CDR3 runs to 14 residues. The germline V gene encodes CDR1 MDHEN and CDR2 SYDVKM. The CDR3 region has the DNA TGTGCCAGCAGTTTCCGGGGTTCAACCTACGAGCAGTACTTC. Translated, it gives CASSFRGSTYEQYF.

This clonotype was picked up many times. The V gene is TRBV7-2, the J gene TRBJ2-1, with D hard to call. This CDR3 contains 13 residues. Looked up from germline, CDR1 is SGHTA and CDR2 is FQGNSA. Trimming stripped 3 bases from V and 5 bases from J, with 8 bases between. The CDR3 nucleotides are TGTGCCAGCAGCTTCGTCCCCAACAATGAGCAGTTCTTC. Its protein is CASSFVPNNEQFF.

This clonotype was seen a handful of times. V and J are TRBV11-2 and TRBJ2-2; D could derive from TRBD1 or TRBD2 (5 bases each). Trimming shortened V by 1 base and J by 7 bases, and 10 bases separated the two germline ends. Germline lookup yields CDR1 SGHAT and CDR2 FQNNGV. This CDR3 is built from 14 residues. CDR3 sequence (DNA): TGTGCCAGCAGCTTAGGGATTGGGGGCGGGGAGCTGTTTTTT. This encodes CASSLGIGGGELFF.

This clonotype was counted a few times. This chain connects TRBV11-2 to TRBJ2-1; 7 bases match TRBD2. Unmatched junction bases numbered 16, after V lost 5 bases and J lost 0 bases. The CDR3 spans 19 residues. Germline V CDR1 and CDR2: SGHAT, FQNNGV. This CDR3 reads CASSPKGGGSGFSYNEQFF. CDR3 in DNA: TGTGCCAGCAGCCCAAAAGGTGGGGGTAGCGGGTTCTCCTACAATGAGCAGTTCTTC.

Many counts were recorded for this clonotype. The chain combines TRBV7-6 with TRBJ1-1, with 11 nucleotides matching TRBD1. Looked up from germline, CDR1 is SGHVS and CDR2 is FNYEAQ. The junction had 7 bases not matched to a gene; V was cut back by 2 bases and J by 5 bases. The CDR3 extends over 16 amino acids. As DNA, the CDR3 is TGTGCCAGCAGCTTACCTCCGGGGGACAGGGGGACTGAAGCTTTCTTT. Amino acid sequence: CASSLPPGDRGTEAFF.

Concerning this clonotype: The junction and the germline gene differ at one end; a read error may be behind it. The genes are TRBV14 and TRBJ2-3, with a tentative D call TRBD2 (5 bases). The CDR3 is 16 amino acids. Germline values: CDR1 SGHDN, CDR2 FVKESK. CDR3 loop: CANSQDPGDYTDTQYF. The CDR3 DNA sequence: TGTGCCAACAGCCAAGATCCTGGCGACTACACAGATACGCAGTATTTT.

The chain is built from TRBV7-9 and TRBJ2-2; TRBD2 matches at 9 bases. With 4 bases clipped from V and 3 bases from J, the junction kept 12 bases outside the gene matches. The CDR3 has 18 residues. Germline V lookup: CDR1 SEHNR, CDR2 FQNEAQ (reference sequence). The CDR3 protein is CASSSPLRGGADTGELFF. The CDR3 nucleotides read TGTGCCAGCAGCTCCCCCTTACGCGGGGGGGCGGACACCGGGGAGCTGTTTTTT.